Detailed here is one T cell receptor beta chain. Germline loops: CDR1 SGHTA, CDR2 FQGNSA. CDR3 length: 14 amino acids. V was cut by 7 bases and J by 3 bases, with 15 bases left in between. This sample is drawn from a study of cytomegalovirus exposure and HLA in healthy donors. The table came from immunoSEQ multiplex PCR; TCRdb's copy has only in-frame clones and leaves some out. This table holds 68,000 or so clones, roughly nine tenths found once. Sequenced sample: PBMCs. This TCR was sampled from a man younger than 35 in good health and CMV-seronegative. V is TRBV7-2 and J is TRBJ1-1; no definite D call. In DNA, the CDR3 is TGTGCCAGCAAACTCGACTTCGGGGACACTGAAGCTTTCTTT. Translated, it gives CASKLDFGDTEAFF.